The rows below give T cell receptor beta chains drawn from one sample of a study of blood T cell repertoires in COVID-19. Sequencing was performed with immunoSEQ multiplex PCR; in TCRdb, only in-frame clones are kept and a portion is missing. The sample shows roughly 100,000 clones, around 76% of them seen only once. The sequencing input was peripheral blood. Receptor source: a woman in her seventies with acute or convalescent COVID-19. The CDR3 runs from the conserved cysteine through the conserved F or W. The order of the fields is V gene, J gene, D gene, clone size, CDR3 protein, CDR3 DNA. The D gene is left open where the match is weak. Size tells how often a clone was seen (once, few, many) or the class of an expanded clone, and some rows leave it out.

TRBV27	TRBJ2-1	TRBD1	-	CASRQGAAYNEQFF	TGTGCCAGCAGGCAGGGGGCCGCCTACAATGAGCAGTTCTTC
TRBV19	TRBJ2-7	-	-	CASSILWGGPYEQYF	TGTGCCAGTAGTATTCTTTGGGGCGGCCCCTACGAGCAGTACTTC
TRBV4-3	TRBJ1-2	-	once	CASSQDPQGVYGYTF	TGCGCCAGCAGCCAAGATCCCCAGGGCGTCTATGGCTACACCTTC
TRBV3-1/TRBV3-2	TRBJ2-5	TRBD2	-	CASSQSSRAGVQETQYF	TGTGCCAGCAGCCAGAGCTCTCGAGCGGGGGTCCAAGAGACCCAGTACTTC
TRBV24-1	TRBJ2-2	-	-	CATSDARVTGELFF	TGTGCCACCAGTGACGCGAGGGTCACCGGGGAGCTGTTTTTT
TRBV5-1	TRBJ1-3	TRBD1	-	CASSLMAGGGNTIYF	TGCGCCAGCAGCTTGATGGCAGGGGGTGGAAACACCATATATTTT
TRBV5-1	TRBJ2-3	-	-	CASSPNIIPSTDTQYF	TGCGCCAGCAGCCCCAACATTATTCCTAGCACAGATACGCAGTATTTT
TRBV9	TRBJ1-2	-	-	CASSVVLTGNYGYTF	TGTGCCAGCAGCGTAGTGCTCACAGGCAACTATGGCTACACCTTC
TRBV24-1	TRBJ2-7	TRBD1	-	CATSDPTGVGEQYF	TGTGCCACCAGTGATCCGACAGGGGTGGGCGAGCAGTACTTC
TRBV7-8	TRBJ2-2	TRBD2	few	CASSRTSGGANTGELFF	TGTGCCAGCAGCCGGACTAGCGGGGGCGCGAACACCGGGGAGCTGTTTTTT
TRBV5-4	TRBJ1-2	TRBD1	-	CASSLEQGTYGYTF	TGTGCCAGCAGCTTGGAACAGGGGACCTATGGCTACACCTTC
TRBV3-1/TRBV3-2	TRBJ1-1	TRBD1	-	CASTAQGTNTEAFF	TGTGCCAGCACCGCACAGGGGACGAACACTGAAGCTTTCTTT
TRBV6-4	TRBJ2-7	-	-	CASSRTEGYEQYF	TGTGCCAGCAGTCGGACAGAGGGCTACGAGCAGTACTTC
TRBV2	TRBJ2-2	-	few	CASSERLRTGELFF	TGTGCCAGCAGTGAACGACTAAGAACCGGGGAGCTGTTTTTT
TRBV5-1	TRBJ2-7	TRBD2	many	CARLSRWVGRGGEQYF	TGCGCCCGCTTGAGCCGTTGGGTGGGCCGGGGGGGGGAGCAGTACTTC
TRBV27	TRBJ1-6	TRBD1	few	CASRRTGTNSPLHF	TGTGCCAGCAGGCGGACAGGGACAAATTCACCCCTCCACTTT
TRBV6-5	TRBJ1-5	-	once	CASSYSGSQGHQPQHF	TGTGCCAGCAGTTACTCAGGTTCACAGGGCCATCAGCCCCAGCATTTT
TRBV19	TRBJ1-1	-	-	CASTRGVIASNTEAFF	TGTGCCAGTACCCGGGGGGTAATCGCATCGAACACTGAAGCTTTCTTT
TRBV19	TRBJ1-5	TRBD1	few	CATQGQGSLPIYQPQHF	TGTGCCACCCAGGGACAGGGGAGTCTCCCTATCTATCAGCCCCAGCATTTT
TRBV2	TRBJ2-2	TRBD2	-	CASRAGDQPRGELFF	TGTGCCAGCAGAGCGGGGGACCAGCCGCGGGGGGAGCTGTTTTTT
TRBV11-3	TRBJ1-2	TRBD1	-	CASSFRDRGKDYGYTF	TGTGCCAGCAGCTTCCGGGACAGAGGAAAGGACTATGGCTACACCTTC
TRBV29-1	TRBJ2-7	-	-	CSGTASGSYEQYF	TGCAGCGGAACAGCGTCAGGGTCCTACGAGCAGTACTTC
TRBV18	TRBJ1-2	-	-	CASSPSSENNYGYTF	TGTGCCAGCTCACCCTCTTCAGAAAATAACTATGGCTACACCTTC
TRBV2	TRBJ2-5	TRBD2	few	CASSPGLAVFQETQYF	TGTGCCAGCAGCCCCGGGCTAGCGGTTTTCCAAGAGACCCAGTACTTC
TRBV5-4	TRBJ2-3	-	-	CASSRGAPDTQYF	TGTGCCAGCAGCCGGGGGGCCCCAGATACGCAGTATTTT
TRBV19	TRBJ2-7	-	-	CASSSAYEQYF	TGTGCCAGTAGTTCGGCCTACGAGCAGTACTTC
TRBV4-3	TRBJ2-2	TRBD1	-	CASSRDSNTGELFF	TGCGCCAGCAGCCGGGACAGCAATACCGGGGAGCTGTTTTTT
TRBV30	TRBJ2-5	-	-	CAWSVKSLETQYF	TGTGCCTGGAGTGTAAAGAGCCTCGAGACCCAGTACTTC
TRBV10-2	TRBJ2-1	-	-	CASWADEQFF	TGCGCCAGCTGGGCCGATGAGCAGTTCTTC
TRBV18	TRBJ1-1	-	-	CASRPGQVTEAFF	TGTGCCAGCCGCCCTGGGCAGGTCACTGAAGCTTTCTTT
TRBV5-1	TRBJ1-1	-	-	CASSPDGGTEAFF	TGCGCCAGCTCCCCGGACGGGGGGACTGAAGCTTTCTTT
TRBV6-5	TRBJ1-2	-	once	CASSYSPSNYGYTF	TGTGCCAGCAGTTACTCCCCTTCTAACTATGGCTACACCTTC
TRBV5-1	TRBJ2-2	-	-	CASSLEGYTDTGELFF	TGCGCCAGCAGCTTGGAGGGGTACACGGACACCGGGGAGCTGTTTTTT